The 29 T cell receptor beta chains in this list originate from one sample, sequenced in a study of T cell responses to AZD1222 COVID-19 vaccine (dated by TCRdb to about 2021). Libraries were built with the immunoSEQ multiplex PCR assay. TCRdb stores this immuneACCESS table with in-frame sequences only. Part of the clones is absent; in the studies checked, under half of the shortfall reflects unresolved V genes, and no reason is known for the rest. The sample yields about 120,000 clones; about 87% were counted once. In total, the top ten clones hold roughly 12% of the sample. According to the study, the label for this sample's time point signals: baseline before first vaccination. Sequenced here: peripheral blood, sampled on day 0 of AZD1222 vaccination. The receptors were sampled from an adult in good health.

CDR3 in amino acids: CASSVGGRVRNTIYF. The CDR3 DNA reads TGTGCCAGCAGTGTCGGAGGGAGAGTGAGAAACACCATATATTTT. The gene calls are TRBV28 and TRBJ1-3; the D is unclear. Germline CDR1 and CDR2: MDHEN and SYDVKM. The CDR3 runs 15 residues. V lost 5 bases, J lost 5 bases, and 16 bases lay in between.

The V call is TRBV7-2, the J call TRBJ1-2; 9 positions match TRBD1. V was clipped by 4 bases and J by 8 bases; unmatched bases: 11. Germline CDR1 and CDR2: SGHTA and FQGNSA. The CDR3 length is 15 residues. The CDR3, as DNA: TGTGCCAGCAGCTCGCCCGTCGGGACAGGGAACGGCTACACCTTC. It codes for CASSSPVGTGNGYTF.

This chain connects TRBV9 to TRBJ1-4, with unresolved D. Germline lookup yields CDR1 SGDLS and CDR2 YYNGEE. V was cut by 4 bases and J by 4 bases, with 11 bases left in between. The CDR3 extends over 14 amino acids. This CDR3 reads CASSPRESNEKLFF. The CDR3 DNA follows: TGTGCCAGCAGCCCCCGGGAGAGTAATGAAAAACTGTTTTTT.

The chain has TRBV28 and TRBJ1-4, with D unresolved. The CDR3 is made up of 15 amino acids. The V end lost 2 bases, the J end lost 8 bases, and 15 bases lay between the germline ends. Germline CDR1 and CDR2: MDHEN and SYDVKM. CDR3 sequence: CASSLQRGPHEKLFF. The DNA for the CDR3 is TGTGCCAGCAGTTTACAAAGAGGTCCCCACGAAAAACTGTTTTTT.

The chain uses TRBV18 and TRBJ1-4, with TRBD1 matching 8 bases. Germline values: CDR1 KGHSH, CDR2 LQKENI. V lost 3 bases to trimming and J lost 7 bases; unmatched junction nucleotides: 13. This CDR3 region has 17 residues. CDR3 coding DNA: TGTGCCAGCTCACCCGAAGGACAGGGTGGATACAGTGAAAAACTGTTTTTT. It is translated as CASSPEGQGGYSEKLFF.

CDR3 nucleotide sequence: TGTGCCAGCAGCCAAGCCGGGGGGGAGCAGTTCTTC. Translating gives CASSQAGGEQFF. This sequence joins TRBV3-1 (or the pseudogene TRBV3-2) and TRBJ2-1; 7 bases are shared with TRBD2. V was pared by 1 base and J by 10 bases, with 1 base of the junction left unmatched. The CDR3 spans 12 residues. CDR1 LGHDT and CDR2 YNNKEL come from the germline V gene (reference sequence).

CDR3 DNA sequence: TGTGCCAGCAGCTTGCCGGCCGGTATTGGGGCTGGTGGCTACACCTTC. Protein sequence: CASSLPAGIGAGGYTF. The chain carries TRBV5-4 and TRBJ1-2, with a tentative D call TRBD1 (5 bases). The CDR3 runs 16 residues. The germline CDR1 and CDR2 sequences are SGHNT and YYREEE (reference sequence). V was shortened by 1 base and J by 7 bases, with 20 bases between the two germline ends.

This CDR3 is CASSPGGGNRYTEAFF. In nucleotides, the CDR3 is TGTGCCAGCAGCCCGGGGGGGGGAAATAGGTACACTGAAGCTTTCTTT. The gene calls are TRBV3-1 (or the pseudogene TRBV3-2) and TRBJ1-1, with a tentative D call TRBD1 (5 bases). The CDR3 sequence is 16 residues long. Germline lookup yields CDR1 LGHDT and CDR2 YNNKEL (reference sequence). Trimming cost V 4 bases and J 3 bases, with 18 bases left between them.

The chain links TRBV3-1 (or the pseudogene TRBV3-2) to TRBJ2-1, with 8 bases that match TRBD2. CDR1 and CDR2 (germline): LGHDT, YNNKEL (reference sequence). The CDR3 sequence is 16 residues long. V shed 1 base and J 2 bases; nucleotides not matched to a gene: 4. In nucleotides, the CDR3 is TGTGCCAGCAGCCAAGTCGGGGGGGGCGCCTACAATGAGCAGTTCTTC. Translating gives CASSQVGGGAYNEQFF.

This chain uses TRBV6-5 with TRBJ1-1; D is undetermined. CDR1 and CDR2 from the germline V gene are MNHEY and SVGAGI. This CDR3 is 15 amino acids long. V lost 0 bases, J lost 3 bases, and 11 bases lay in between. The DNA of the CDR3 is TGTGCCAGCAGTTACTCGGTTGCGGCGCACACTGAAGCTTTCTTT. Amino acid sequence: CASSYSVAAHTEAFF.

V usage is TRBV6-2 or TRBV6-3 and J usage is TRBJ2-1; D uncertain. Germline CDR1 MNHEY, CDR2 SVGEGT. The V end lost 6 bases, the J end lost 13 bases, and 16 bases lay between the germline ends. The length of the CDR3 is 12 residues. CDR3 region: CASSLSLVPQFF. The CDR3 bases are TGTGCCAGCAGCCTCTCTTTGGTCCCTCAGTTCTTC.

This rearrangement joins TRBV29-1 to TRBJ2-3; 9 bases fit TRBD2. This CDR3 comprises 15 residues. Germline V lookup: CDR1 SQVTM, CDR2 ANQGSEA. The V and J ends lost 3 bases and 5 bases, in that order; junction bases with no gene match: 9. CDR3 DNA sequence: TGCAGCGTTGAGACTAGCGGTTCTAAGGTAGATACGCAGTATTTT. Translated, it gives CSVETSGSKVDTQYF.

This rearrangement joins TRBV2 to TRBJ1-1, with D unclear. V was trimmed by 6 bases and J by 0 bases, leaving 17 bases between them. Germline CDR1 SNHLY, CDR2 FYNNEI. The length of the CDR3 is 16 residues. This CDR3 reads CASSVGLSGMNTEAFF. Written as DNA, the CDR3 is TGTGCCAGCAGCGTGGGGTTGAGTGGGATGAACACTGAAGCTTTCTTT.

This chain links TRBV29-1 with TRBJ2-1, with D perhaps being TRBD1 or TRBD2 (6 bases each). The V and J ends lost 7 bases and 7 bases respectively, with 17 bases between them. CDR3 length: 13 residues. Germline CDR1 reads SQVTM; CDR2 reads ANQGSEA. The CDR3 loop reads CSAEGQGRNEQFF. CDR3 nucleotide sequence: TGCAGCGCCGAGGGGCAGGGGAGGAATGAGCAGTTCTTC.

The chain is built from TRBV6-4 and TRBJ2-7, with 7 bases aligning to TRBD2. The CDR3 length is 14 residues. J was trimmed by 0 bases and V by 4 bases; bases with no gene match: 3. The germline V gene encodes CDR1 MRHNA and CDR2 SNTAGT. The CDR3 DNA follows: TGTGCCAGCAGTGTAGCGGGTTCCTCCTACGAGCAGTACTTC. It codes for CASSVAGSSYEQYF.

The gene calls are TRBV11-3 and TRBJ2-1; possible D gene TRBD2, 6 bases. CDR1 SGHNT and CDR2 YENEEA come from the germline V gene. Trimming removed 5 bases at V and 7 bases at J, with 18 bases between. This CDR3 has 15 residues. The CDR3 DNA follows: TGTGCCAGCAGCCCTAGACTAGGGAAGGATAATGAGCAGTTCTTC. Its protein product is CASSPRLGKDNEQFF. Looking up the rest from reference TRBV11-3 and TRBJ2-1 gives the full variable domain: EAGVVQSPRYKIIEKKQPVAFWCNPISGHNTLYWYLQNLGQGPELLIRYENEEAVDDSQLPKDRFSAERLKGVDSTLKIQPAELGDSAVYLCASSPRLGKDNEQFFGPGTRLTVL.

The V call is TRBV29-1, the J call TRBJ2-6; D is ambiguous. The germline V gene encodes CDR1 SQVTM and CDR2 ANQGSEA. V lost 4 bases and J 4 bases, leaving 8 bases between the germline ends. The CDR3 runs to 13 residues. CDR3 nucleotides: TGCAGCGTTGCTCTGGGAGGGGCCAACGTCCTGACTTTC. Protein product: CSVALGGANVLTF.

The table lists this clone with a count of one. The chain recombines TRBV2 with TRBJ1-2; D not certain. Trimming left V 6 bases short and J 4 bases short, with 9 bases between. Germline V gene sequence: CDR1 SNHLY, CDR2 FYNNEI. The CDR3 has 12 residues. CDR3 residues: CASRDDAYGYTF. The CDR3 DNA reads TGTGCCAGCAGGGATGATGCCTATGGCTACACCTTC.

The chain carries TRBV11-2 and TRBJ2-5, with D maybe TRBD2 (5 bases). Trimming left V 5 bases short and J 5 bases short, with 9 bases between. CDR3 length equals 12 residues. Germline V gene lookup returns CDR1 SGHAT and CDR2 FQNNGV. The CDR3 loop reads CASSRGLETQYF. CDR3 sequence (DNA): TGTGCCAGCAGCCGAGGGTTGGAGACCCAGTACTTC.

The chain's CDR3 is CASSQDVLAGERQFF. The CDR3 nucleotides read TGTGCCAGCAGCCAAGATGTACTAGCGGGAGAGAGGCAGTTCTTC. The V and J genes are TRBV3-1 (or the pseudogene TRBV3-2) and TRBJ2-1; 11 bases match TRBD2. J gave up 12 bases and V 0 bases, and 7 bases lay outside the gene matches. The CDR3 spans 15 residues. Germline CDR1 LGHDT, CDR2 YNNKEL (reference sequence).

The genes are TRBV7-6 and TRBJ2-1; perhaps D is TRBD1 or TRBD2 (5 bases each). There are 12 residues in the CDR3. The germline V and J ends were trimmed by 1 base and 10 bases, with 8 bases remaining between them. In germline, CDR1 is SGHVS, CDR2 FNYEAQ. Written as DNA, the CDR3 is TGTGCCAGCAGCTTAGGGGGGAGCGAGCAGTTCTTC. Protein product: CASSLGGSEQFF.

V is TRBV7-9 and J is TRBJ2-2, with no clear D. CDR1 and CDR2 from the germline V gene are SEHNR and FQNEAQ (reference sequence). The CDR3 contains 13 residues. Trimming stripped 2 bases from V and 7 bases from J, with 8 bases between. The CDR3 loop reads CASSLKIIGELFF. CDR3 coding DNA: TGTGCCAGCAGCTTAAAAATCATCGGGGAGCTGTTTTTT.

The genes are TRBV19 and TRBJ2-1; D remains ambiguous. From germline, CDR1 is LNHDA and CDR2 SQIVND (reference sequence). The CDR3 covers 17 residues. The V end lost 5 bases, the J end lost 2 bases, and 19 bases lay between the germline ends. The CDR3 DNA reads TGTGCCAGTAGTGCGTCCCCCCCGGCAGCTCCCTACAATGAGCAGTTCTTC. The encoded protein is CASSASPPAAPYNEQFF.

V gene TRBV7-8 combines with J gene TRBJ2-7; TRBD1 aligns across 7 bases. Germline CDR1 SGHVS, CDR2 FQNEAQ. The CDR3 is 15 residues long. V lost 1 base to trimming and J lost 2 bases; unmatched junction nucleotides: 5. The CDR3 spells CASSLGQGFPYEQYF. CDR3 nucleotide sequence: TGTGCCAGCAGCTTAGGACAGGGCTTCCCCTACGAGCAGTACTTC.

In nucleotides, the CDR3 is TGTGCCAGCAGGGGGAGGGTCACAGATACGCAGTATTTT. This gives the protein CASRGRVTDTQYF. V gene TRBV28 combines with J gene TRBJ2-3; 7 nucleotides align to TRBD2. CDR1 is MDHEN and CDR2 is SYDVKM in the germline V gene. The CDR3 is made up of 13 amino acids. Trimming at V came to 6 bases and at J to 2 bases, leaving 2 bases not matched to a gene.

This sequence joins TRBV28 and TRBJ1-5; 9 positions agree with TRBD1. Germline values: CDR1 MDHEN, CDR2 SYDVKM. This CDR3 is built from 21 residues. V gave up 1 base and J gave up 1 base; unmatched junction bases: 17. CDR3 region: CASSLFWDPGQGRLSNQPQHF. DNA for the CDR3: TGTGCCAGCAGTTTATTTTGGGACCCGGGACAGGGAAGATTGAGCAATCAGCCCCAGCATTTT.

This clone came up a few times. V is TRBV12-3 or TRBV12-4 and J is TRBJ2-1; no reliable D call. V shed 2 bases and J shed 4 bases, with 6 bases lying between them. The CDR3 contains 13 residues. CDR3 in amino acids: CASSLTRYNEQFF. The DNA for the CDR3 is TGTGCCAGCAGTTTAACGAGATACAATGAGCAGTTCTTC.

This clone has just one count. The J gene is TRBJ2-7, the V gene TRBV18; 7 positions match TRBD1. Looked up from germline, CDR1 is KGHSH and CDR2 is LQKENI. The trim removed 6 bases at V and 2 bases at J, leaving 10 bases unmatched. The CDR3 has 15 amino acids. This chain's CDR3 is CASSRDRNMPYEQYF. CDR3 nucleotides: TGTGCCAGCTCTCGGGACAGAAACATGCCCTACGAGCAGTACTTC.

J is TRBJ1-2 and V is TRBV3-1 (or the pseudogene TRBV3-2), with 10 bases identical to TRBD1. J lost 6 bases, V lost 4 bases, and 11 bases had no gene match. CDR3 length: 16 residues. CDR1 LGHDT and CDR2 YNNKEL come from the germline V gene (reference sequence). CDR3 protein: CASSRDGGTGDDGYTF. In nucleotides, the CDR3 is TGTGCCAGCAGCCGGGATGGCGGGACAGGGGATGATGGCTACACCTTC.